These 13 T cell receptor beta chains were sequenced from one sample in a study of T cell responses to AZD1222 COVID-19 vaccine. TCRdb keeps only in-frame clones here, not all; method: immunoSEQ multiplex PCR. This sample has 150,000 to 200,000 clones, with approximately 90% found just once. The sequences come from peripheral blood, collected 28 days after the second AZD1222 dose. All receptors derive from an adult who received the AZD1222 COVID-19 vaccine.

The J gene is TRBJ2-7, the V gene TRBV11-2; TRBD2 might be the D (7 bases). The CDR3 spans 15 residues. Germline lookup yields CDR1 SGHAT and CDR2 FQNNGV. Trimming left V 1 base short and J 1 base short, with 11 bases between. CDR3 sequence reads: CASSLGRGLSYEQYF. The CDR3 DNA reads as TGTGCCAGCAGCTTAGGGCGGGGGCTTTCCTACGAGCAGTACTTC.

V is TRBV19 and J is TRBJ1-2; D possibly corresponds to TRBD1 (5 bases). The CDR3 is made up of 12 amino acids. Trimming pared 10 bases from V and 7 bases from J, leaving 16 bases between. Per the germline V gene, CDR1 is LNHDA and CDR2 is SQIVND (reference sequence). The CDR3 nucleotides read TGTGCCACCCCGGGGGTCGGGGGTGGCTACACCTTC. Protein sequence: CATPGVGGGYTF.

The genes are TRBV12-3 or TRBV12-4 and TRBJ1-6; D unclear. Trimming pared 7 bases from V and 6 bases from J, leaving 7 bases between. This CDR3 is built from 12 residues. The CDR3 is CASNNLNSPLHF. The CDR3 DNA sequence: TGTGCCAGCAATAACCTTAATTCACCCCTCCACTTT.

V gene TRBV10-3 combines with J gene TRBJ2-1; the match to TRBD1 covers 11 bases. The germline V gene has CDR1 ENHRY and CDR2 SYGVKD. V gave up 0 bases and J gave up 10 bases; unmatched junction bases: 11. CDR3 length: 17 amino acids. In nucleotides, the CDR3 is TGTGCCATCAGTGAGTCTGATTGGGACAGGGGGGACGGAGAGCAGTTCTTC. Translating it yields CAISESDWDRGDGEQFF.

The V and J genes are TRBV5-6 and TRBJ1-1, with a possible D match to TRBD1 (5 bases). Germline CDR1 and CDR2: SGHDT and YYEEEE. This CDR3 comprises 14 residues. V shed 0 bases and J shed 8 bases, with 14 bases lying between them. The chain's CDR3 is CASSLGGLLGEAFF. CDR3 nucleotides: TGTGCCAGCAGCTTGGGGGGGTTGTTAGGCGAAGCTTTCTTT.

The rearrangement links TRBV19 to TRBJ2-7; TRBD1 aligns across 7 bases. Germline CDR1 and CDR2: LNHDA and SQIVND (reference sequence). V gave up 7 bases and J gave up 5 bases; unmatched junction bases: 14. CDR3 size: 15 residues. CDR3 sequence (DNA): TGTGCCAGTACCCAAGGACAGGAACCCTTCCACGAGCAGTACTTC. Translating gives CASTQGQEPFHEQYF.

The rearrangement links TRBV6-2 or TRBV6-3 to TRBJ1-1; D call uncertain. CDR3 size: 13 residues. The germline CDR1 and CDR2 sequences are MNHEY and SVGEGT. The ends were cut back, 5 bases at V and 1 base at J, with 8 bases in the middle. This CDR3 is CASSTTENTEAFF. CDR3 bases: TGTGCCAGCAGTACCACAGAGAACACTGAAGCTTTCTTT.

V and J are TRBV29-1 and TRBJ2-5, with TRBD2 matching 7 bases. The germline V gene encodes CDR1 SQVTM and CDR2 ANQGSEA. V was clipped by 7 bases and J by 5 bases; unmatched bases: 7. The CDR3 extends over 12 amino acids. Here the CDR3 reads CSDDRAGETQYF. The CDR3 DNA reads as TGCAGCGATGATAGAGCGGGGGAGACCCAGTACTTC.

This clone was seen a handful of times. The chain joins TRBV2 to TRBJ1-2, with 7 bases matching TRBD1. The J segment lost 1 base and the V segment lost 4 bases, leaving 3 bases of the junction unmatched. The CDR3 sequence is 14 residues long. Germline assignment: CDR1 SNHLY and CDR2 FYNNEI. CDR3 protein: CASSVTGNNYGYTF. CDR3 nucleotide sequence: TGTGCCAGCAGTGTGACAGGGAATAACTATGGCTACACCTTC.

This chain links TRBV6-5 with TRBJ2-3; 8 positions agree with TRBD1. CDR1 and CDR2 from the germline V gene are MNHEY and SVGAGI. This CDR3 has 14 amino acids. With V trimmed by 5 bases and J by 2 bases, 3 bases remained unmatched. In nucleotides, the CDR3 is TGTGCCAGCAGTCTGGACAGGGCCACAGATACGCAGTATTTT. This sequence encodes CASSLDRATDTQYF.

V is TRBV5-1 and J is TRBJ1-5, with unresolved D. CDR1 SGHRS and CDR2 YFSETQ come from the germline V gene. Trimming took off 5 bases at V and 13 bases at J, with 19 bases between the two ends. The CDR3 is 13 amino acids. For the CDR3, the DNA is TGCGCCAGCAGTAGTTCGGACGGGAGTCCTCAGCATTTT. This encodes CASSSSDGSPQHF.

The chain is built from TRBV2 and TRBJ2-7; D gene unclear. There are 11 residues in the CDR3. Germline V CDR1 and CDR2: SNHLY, FYNNEI. Trimming cost V 7 bases and J 6 bases, with 10 bases left between them. The CDR3 nucleotides read TGTGCCAGCACCGGAAACCTCGAGCAGTACTTC. Protein: CASTGNLEQYF.

The J gene is TRBJ1-1, the V gene TRBV2, with a weak D call TRBD1 (5 bases). V lost 4 bases, J lost 7 bases, and 13 bases lay in between. Germline V gives CDR1 SNHLY, CDR2 FYNNEI. CDR3 length: 13 residues. CDR3 DNA: TGTGCCAGCAGTGGTACGGGACGCCTTGAAGCTTTCTTT. As protein: CASSGTGRLEAFF.